The present entry profiles one T cell receptor (beta chain) with its context. Its antigen is not yet known. Per-nucleotide qualities are absent, and no much larger clonotype sits a single base away. The source of the sample is a study of CD8 T cells in Susac syndrome (dated by TCRdb to about 2019). In terms of the full investigation: The study used repertoire sequencing to test whether antigen drove CD8+ T cell activation and differentiation in Susac syndrome. The study compared CD8+ T cell repertoire clonality among over ten healthy donors, about 14 Susac syndrome patients and fewer than 19 multiple sclerosis patients.

The CDR3 measures 15 amino acids from cysteine to phenylalanine. The only DNA kept is the CDR3, 45 bases in frame from the first base. CDR1 and CDR2, per the germline V gene (reference sequence), are PRHDT and FYEKMQ. V loses 4 bases of germline sequence and J loses 1 base, and the interval between the two ends is 13 bases. Peripheral blood CD8+ and CD4+ T cells from healthy donors, Susac syndrome patients and multiple sclerosis patients were profiled by high-throughput TCR beta sequencing. The healthy donors served as controls matched for age and sex. Bulk CD8+ and CD4+ T cells were purified by magnetic negative isolation, whereas CD8+ TEMRA cells were enriched by FACS. Blood was collected in EDTA tubes and processed within 24 hours, with PBMCs isolated through density gradient centrifugation. PBMCs intended for TCR sequencing were cryopreserved in liquid nitrogen and thawed later in a water bath at 37 degrees C. Purity of sorted or isolated CD4+, CD8+ and CD8+ TEMRA cells was at least 90%.

Results and caveats for the whole study, not just this receptor: The study acknowledged that relatively few individuals were included in the TCR sequencing and HLA analysis.

RNA was extracted using the RNeasy kit, and roughly 0.5 to 1 microgram was reverse transcribed with random hexamers. The immunoSEQ multiplex PCR assay, covering 54 Vbeta and 13 Jbeta segments, was used to amplify TCR beta CDR3 regions. Bias from PCR amplification was corrected by using a synthetic template baseline for primer optimization and for computational correction. In the paper's pipeline: Reads were assigned to V, D and J genes according to IMGT and analyzed in immunoSEQ Analyzer, with only productive sequences retained. Clonality was computed as one minus Shannon entropy normalized by log2 of the number of productive unique sequences. Public and private clones were assessed among the 100 most prevalent clones of each patient and control. Susac-specific clones were defined as absent from healthy and MS cohorts, over a thousand published viral clones and other ImmuneACCESS disease sequences. Starting from the raw public reads, TCRdb applied fastp trimming at Q25, assembled clones with MiXCR and retained in-frame beta chains. Each CDR3 protein gets just one entry, which takes the most common genes and DNA from the rows behind it. It is TCRdb's table, rather than the study itself, that gives the V and J calls and clone size. In all, the sample holds about 140,000 distinct CDR3 sequences, and roughly 94% of those were seen once. Of the sample, approximately 0.27% is held by the ten largest clones.

In this chain, TRBV13 is recombined with TRBJ2-5; a weak D assignment points to TRBD2 (5 bases agree). The origin of this receptor is a human donor in good health. What was sequenced was CD8+ T cells from PBMCs. Here is the DNA: TGTGCCAGCAGCTCACACTCGGACTTCCAAGAGACCCAGTACTTC. Its product reads: CASSSHSDFQETQYF.